This TCR beta chain was profiled in a study of control samples from healthy donors and cancer patients. The CDR3 sequence is 16 residues long. The germline V gene encodes CDR1 LNHNV and CDR2 YYDKDF (reference sequence). The V gene lost 1 base and the J gene lost 4 bases, with 15 bases spanning the gap. Using immunoSEQ multiplex PCR, the repertoire was profiled, and TCRdb retains in-frame clones only, with some absent. The table shows about 100,000 clones, with more than 85% occurring only once. The receptor was isolated from a man aged 18 to 29 in good health. Sample: blood. V and J are TRBV15 and TRBJ2-3; D unresolved. The CDR3 reads CATSRATPGSSDTQYF. The CDR3 DNA reads TGTGCCACCAGCAGAGCTACCCCCGGATCGTCAGATACGCAGTATTTT.